A single sample gave rise to the 5 T cell receptor beta chains below, sequenced in a study of blood T cell repertoires in COVID-19. TCRdb's copy holds only in-frame clones and misses some; the assay was immunoSEQ multiplex PCR. The sample has approximately 290,000 clones, around 88% seen once. The sample consisted of peripheral blood. The receptors stem from a young man with acute or convalescent COVID-19.

The gene calls are TRBV30 and TRBJ1-2; 7 nucleotides match TRBD1. Germline values: CDR1 GTSNPN, CDR2 SVGIG (reference sequence). The CDR3 spans 12 residues. J was trimmed by 5 bases and V by 3 bases; bases with no gene match: 3. CDR3 loop: CAWSLGQYGYTF. The DNA of the CDR3 is TGTGCCTGGAGCCTGGGACAGTATGGCTACACCTTC.

This chain connects TRBV7-9 to TRBJ2-3; 8 bases match TRBD2. Per the germline V gene, CDR1 is SEHNR and CDR2 is FQNEAQ (reference sequence). Trimming removed 5 bases from V and 2 bases from J; junction bases left unmatched: 12. The CDR3 covers 17 residues. DNA for the CDR3: TGTGCCAGCAGCCTGCCAAGTAGCGGGACCTACACAGATACGCAGTATTTT. Translated, it gives CASSLPSSGTYTDTQYF.

The J gene is TRBJ2-1, the V gene TRBV28; TRBD1 is a possible D gene (6 bases). Germline V CDR1 and CDR2: MDHEN, SYDVKM. The CDR3 is 13 residues long. V lost 7 bases and J lost 7, with 14 bases in between. CDR3 sequence: CASIPGTRNEQFF. The DNA for the CDR3 is TGTGCCAGCATTCCCGGGACAAGGAATGAGCAGTTCTTC.

The chain employs TRBV5-4 and TRBJ1-6; 7 nucleotides match TRBD1. J gave up 10 bases and V 4 bases, and 11 bases lay outside the gene matches. The CDR3 extends over 15 amino acids. Germline V gives CDR1 SGHNT, CDR2 YYREEE (reference sequence). The CDR3 DNA follows: TGTGCCAGCAGCCACGTGAGACAGGGTTCGTCACCCCTCCACTTT. As protein: CASSHVRQGSSPLHF.

The chain employs TRBV28 and TRBJ1-1, with D possibly TRBD1 on 5 matching bases. The CDR3 contains 14 residues. Germline lookup yields CDR1 MDHEN and CDR2 SYDVKM. Trimming stripped 2 bases from V and 2 bases from J, with 9 bases between. CDR3 in DNA: TGTGCCAGCAGTTTACTAGGGGAAAACACTGAAGCTTTCTTT. Residues: CASSLLGENTEAFF.